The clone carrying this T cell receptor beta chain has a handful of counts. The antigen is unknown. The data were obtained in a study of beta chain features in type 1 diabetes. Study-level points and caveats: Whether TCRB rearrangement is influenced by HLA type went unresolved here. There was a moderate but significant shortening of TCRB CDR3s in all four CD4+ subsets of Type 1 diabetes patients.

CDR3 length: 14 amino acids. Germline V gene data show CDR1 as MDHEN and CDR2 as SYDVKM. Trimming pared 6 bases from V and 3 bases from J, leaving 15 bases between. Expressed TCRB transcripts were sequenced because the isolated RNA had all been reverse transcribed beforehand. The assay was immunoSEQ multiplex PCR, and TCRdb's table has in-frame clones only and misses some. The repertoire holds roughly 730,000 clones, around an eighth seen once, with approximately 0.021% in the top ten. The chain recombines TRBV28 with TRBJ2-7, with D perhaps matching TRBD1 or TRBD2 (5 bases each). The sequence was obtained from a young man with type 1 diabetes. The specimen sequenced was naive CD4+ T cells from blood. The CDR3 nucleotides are TGTGCCAGCAGACCAGGGACGGCCCACTACGAGCAGTACTTC. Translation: CASRPGTAHYEQYF. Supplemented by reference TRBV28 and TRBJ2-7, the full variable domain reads DVKVTQSSRYLVKRTGEKVFLECVQDMDHENMFWYRQDPGLGLRLIYFSYDVKMKEKGDIPEGYSVSREKKERFSLILESASTNQTSMYLCASRPGTAHYEQYFGPGTRLTVT.